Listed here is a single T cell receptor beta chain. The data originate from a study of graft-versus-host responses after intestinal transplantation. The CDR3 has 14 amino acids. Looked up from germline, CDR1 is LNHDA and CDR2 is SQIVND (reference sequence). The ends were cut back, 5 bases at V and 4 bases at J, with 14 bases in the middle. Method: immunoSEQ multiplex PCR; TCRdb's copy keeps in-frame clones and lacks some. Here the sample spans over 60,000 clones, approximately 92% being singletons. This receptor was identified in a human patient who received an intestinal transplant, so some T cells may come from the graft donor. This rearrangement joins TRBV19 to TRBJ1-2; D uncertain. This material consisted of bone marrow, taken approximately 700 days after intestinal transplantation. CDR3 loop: CASSLGIAGYGYTF. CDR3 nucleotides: TGTGCCAGTAGTTTGGGGATAGCAGGCTATGGCTACACCTTC.